The 12 T cell receptor beta chains given below trace back to one sample, sequenced in a study of T cell repertoires and HLA-DP antigens (dated by TCRdb to the late 2010s). Receptors were amplified or captured by the immunoSEQ multiplex PCR assay. TCRdb obtained this table from immuneACCESS and retained in-frame rearrangements with V and J assigned. These tables miss some clones; where compared with another copy, unresolved V genes account for less than half of the shortfall, and the remainder is unexplained. This sample holds approximately 110,000 clones; 80% to 95% were observed only once. The ten top clones hold less than 0.35% of the sample. Which antigens these TCRs recognize remains unknown. The sequenced sample consisted of CD4+ T cells from PBMCs. The origin of the receptors is a woman aged 18-29 years in good health and CMV-seronegative.

The chain joins TRBV14 to TRBJ2-3; no clear D gene. Germline CDR1 is SGHDN and CDR2 is FVKESK. The germline V and J ends were trimmed by 1 base and 7 bases, with 6 bases remaining between them. The CDR3 runs to 12 residues. The CDR3 loop reads CASSQGSNTQYF. CDR3 DNA sequence: TGTGCCAGCAGCCAAGGAAGCAATACGCAGTATTTT.

The chain links TRBV20-1 to TRBJ2-1, with 9 bases aligning to TRBD1. CDR1 DFQATT and CDR2 SNEGSKA come from the germline V gene (reference sequence). This CDR3 is built from 11 residues. The V segment lost 0 bases and the J segment 16 bases; nucleotides outside the gene matches: 4. The CDR3 DNA reads TGCAGTGCTAGAGAACGGGACAGGGTCTTCTTC. Amino acids: CSARERDRVFF.

This clone was seen only once. The V gene is TRBV7-3, the J gene TRBJ2-5; D might be TRBD2 (5 bases). CDR1 is SGHTA and CDR2 is FQGTGA in the germline V gene. V was trimmed by 2 bases and J by 3 bases, leaving 13 bases between them. The CDR3 covers 15 residues. CDR3: CASSLLVGGEETQYF. CDR3 DNA sequence: TGTGCCAGCAGCTTACTGGTTGGAGGAGAAGAGACCCAGTACTTC.

This sequence joins TRBV28 and TRBJ1-2; D is uncertain. With 7 bases removed from V and 8 bases from J, the gap between germline ends came to 23 bases. The CDR3 is 15 residues long. CDR1 is MDHEN and CDR2 is SYDVKM in the germline V gene. CDR3 in DNA: TGTGCCAGCATTAAGCGGACCGCACTCGGAGGGGGCTACACCTTC. As protein: CASIKRTALGGGYTF.

The chain links TRBV5-1 to TRBJ2-5, with D perhaps TRBD2 (6 bases). This CDR3 contains 13 residues. V lost 2 bases and J 5 bases, leaving 10 bases between the germline ends. The germline CDR1 and CDR2 sequences are SGHRS and YFSETQ. This CDR3 reads CASSLGGGETQYF. CDR3 in DNA: TGCGCCAGCAGCTTAGGTGGGGGGGAGACCCAGTACTTC. The full variable domain, its missing parts supplied by reference TRBV5-1 and TRBJ2-5, is KAGVTQTPRYLIKTRGQQVTLSCSPISGHRSVSWYQQTPGQGLQFLFEYFSETQRNKGNFPGRFSGRQFSNSRSEMNVSTLELGDSALYLCASSLGGGETQYFGPGTRLLVL.

This rearrangement joins TRBV4-3 to TRBJ2-1; 9 nucleotides agree with TRBD1. Germline assignment: CDR1 LGHNA and CDR2 YSLEER. After removal of 3 bases from V and 2 bases from J, the junction contained 14 bases not matched to a gene. The CDR3 extends over 19 amino acids. The DNA for the CDR3 is TGCGCCAGCAGCCAGTATCCGGGTCCCGGGACAGGGACCTACAATGAGCAGTTCTTC. Translation: CASSQYPGPGTGTYNEQFF.

V usage is TRBV28 and J usage is TRBJ1-1; D is unresolved. V lost 3 bases to trimming and J lost 4 bases, with 9 bases between them. Per germline, CDR1 MDHEN and CDR2 SYDVKM. CDR3 length: 13 residues. CDR3 sequence: CASSFAGSTEAFF. CDR3 coding DNA: TGTGCCAGCAGTTTCGCGGGGAGCACTGAAGCTTTCTTT.

This clone occurred once. The chain couples TRBV28 to TRBJ2-1, with 8 bases matching TRBD1. The CDR3 runs to 13 residues. Trimming cost V 6 bases and J 7 bases; bases outside gene matches: 5. Per germline, CDR1 MDHEN and CDR2 SYDVKM. As DNA, the CDR3 is TGTGCCAGCAGGACAGGGGCAACAAATGAGCAGTTCTTC. Translation gives CASRTGATNEQFF. The whole variable domain, filled in from reference TRBV28 and TRBJ2-1, reads DVKVTQSSRYLVKRTGEKVFLECVQDMDHENMFWYRQDPGLGLRLIYFSYDVKMKEKGDIPEGYSVSREKKERFSLILESASTNQTSMYLCASRTGATNEQFFGPGTRLTVL.

The rearrangement links TRBV7-2 to TRBJ2-7; possibly TRBD2 for D (6 bases). This CDR3 region has 17 residues. CDR1 and CDR2 (germline): SGHTA, FQGNSA. V was shortened by 5 bases and J by 0 bases, with 20 bases between the two germline ends. The CDR3 DNA follows: TGTGCCAGCAGCAGCCTCCCTGGGGAGGATCACTCCTACGAGCAGTACTTC. This sequence encodes CASSSLPGEDHSYEQYF.

The CDR3 DNA reads TGTGCCAGCAGGCCCCAGGGGGGTTTGGGGACCGGGGAGCTGTTTTTT. Its translation: CASRPQGGLGTGELFF. The chain recombines TRBV6-6 with TRBJ2-2; perhaps TRBD1 as D (7 bases). This CDR3 has 16 amino acids. Trimming pared 6 bases from V and 5 bases from J, leaving 19 bases between. Germline V gene sequence: CDR1 MNHNY, CDR2 SVGAGI (reference sequence).

The V gene is TRBV27, the J gene TRBJ2-6, with unresolved D. This CDR3 has 14 residues. Trimming stripped 5 bases from V and 3 bases from J, with 8 bases between. In germline, CDR1 is MNHEY, CDR2 SMNVEV (reference sequence). Here the CDR3 DNA reads TGTGCCAGCAGTAGTATGGATGGGGCCAACGTCCTGACTTTC. It yields the protein CASSSMDGANVLTF.

The rearrangement joins TRBV27 to TRBJ1-5; 7 nucleotides line up with TRBD1. Germline CDR1 reads MNHEY; CDR2 reads SMNVEV (reference sequence). There are 15 residues in the CDR3. V was pared by 3 bases and J by 3 bases, with 5 bases of the junction left unmatched. The CDR3 sequence: CASSFSGGSNQPQHF. The CDR3 DNA is TGTGCCAGCAGTTTCTCAGGGGGGTCCAATCAGCCCCAGCATTTT.